The entry that follows covers one TCR beta chain sequence. No antigen is known for it. The CDR3 spans 16 residues. The germline gives CDR1 MRHNA, CDR2 SNTAGT. This sample stems from a study of CXCR3-negative and CXCR3-positive naive CD8 T cells. Broader study findings: Diversity was high in both naive subsets and much lower in memory cells. After cryopreservation, expression of CXCR3 was partially reduced, and most assays were run with fresh PBMCs.

With UMI labels, 5' RACE was used to prepare the TRB cDNA libraries. TCRdb re-called the 5' RACE reads and shows each CDR3 protein once, DNA omitted. Recorded here are under 65,000 distinct CDR3 sequences; the top ten clones represent 23%. The TCR sequence derives from a human donor in good health. Some clones in this sample may be carry-over from other donors' samples. Sequencing was done on a sample of memory CD8+ T cells from blood. The chain combines TRBV6-4 with TRBJ2-1. CDR3 in amino acids: CASSDSRKSSYNEQFF.